The 10 T cell receptor beta chains listed next were all sequenced from one sample in a study of shared clonotypes between healthy human individuals. TCRdb's copy holds only in-frame clones and misses some; the assay was immunoSEQ multiplex PCR. The sample lists about 560,000 clones, 70% to 80% occurring once. Sequenced input: PBMCs. These receptors originate from a woman in her thirties or forties in good health. Some clones in this sample may be carry-over from other donors' samples.

A single count supports this clone. A far larger clone differs by one base, so this is likely a read error. This rearrangement joins TRBV30 to TRBJ1-6; 7 bases agree with TRBD1. Trimming removed 6 bases from V and 6 bases from J; junction bases left unmatched: 5. In germline, CDR1 is GTSNPN, CDR2 SVGIG (reference sequence). The CDR3 has 13 amino acids. This chain's CDR3 is CACRRQGNSPLHF. CDR3 coding DNA: TGTGCCTGTAGACGACAGGGTAATTCACCCCTCCACTTT. Based on the CDR3 plus reference TRBV30 and TRBJ1-6, the full variable domain is SQTIHQWPATLVQPVGSPLSLECTVEGTSNPNLYWYRQAAGRGLQLLFYSVGIGQISSEVPQNLSASRPQDRQFILSSKKLLLSDSGFYLCACRRQGNSPLHFGNGTRLTVT.

The chain recombines TRBV5-6 with TRBJ2-7, with D perhaps assigned TRBD1 or TRBD2 (5 bases each). CDR1 and CDR2 from the germline V gene are SGHDT and YYEEEE. The ends were cut back, 4 bases at V and 0 bases at J, with 20 bases in the middle. The CDR3 covers 17 residues. DNA for the CDR3: TGTGCCAGCAGCCCCCTGGGGGTTACAGTGAGCTCCTACGAGCAGTACTTC. This encodes CASSPLGVTVSSYEQYF.

The chain couples TRBV28 to TRBJ1-5; D remains unclear. V was cut by 6 bases and J by 6 bases, with 18 bases left in between. The CDR3 has 15 residues. The germline CDR1 and CDR2 sequences are MDHEN and SYDVKM. For the CDR3, the DNA is TGTGCCAGCAGCCCCCTCGGCCATTTGGGTCAGCCCCAGCATTTT. Translated: CASSPLGHLGQPQHF.

With regard to this clone: A far larger clone is just one base off, so this is likely a read error. The CDR3 here is CASEAGGPTDTQYF. CDR3 nucleotide sequence: TGTGCCAGCGAAGCGGGAGGACCCACAGATACGCAGTATTTT. The V call is TRBV2, the J call TRBJ2-3; 9 nucleotides align to TRBD2. V dropped 8 bases and J dropped 2; count of bases not matched to a gene: 5. The germline gives CDR1 SNHLY, CDR2 FYNNEI. The CDR3 is made up of 14 amino acids.

As for this clone: Within the sample, other DNA sequences also encode this same CDR3. The J gene is TRBJ2-1, the V gene TRBV29-1; D possibly uses TRBD1 or TRBD2 (5 bases each). CDR3 size: 14 residues. From germline, CDR1 is SQVTM and CDR2 ANQGSEA. The V end was cut by 1 base, the J end by 4 bases, with 11 bases between. The CDR3 is CSVEGTGGYNEQFF. The CDR3 nucleotides are TGCAGCGTTGAAGGTACTGGGGGATACAATGAGCAGTTCTTC.

Concerning this clone itself: Within the sample, other DNA sequences also encode this same CDR3. The chain carries TRBV5-4 and TRBJ1-2; TRBD1 might be the D (6 bases). This CDR3 is 13 amino acids long. The germline gives CDR1 SGHNT, CDR2 YYREEE (reference sequence). The V gene lost 4 bases and the J gene lost 1 base, with 8 bases spanning the gap. For the CDR3, the DNA is TGTGCCAGCAGCCCGGACAGTAACTATGGCTACACCTTC. Its translation is CASSPDSNYGYTF.

This clone was recorded once. The V call is TRBV28, the J call TRBJ2-7; maybe TRBD1 (6 bases). The CDR3 totals 14 residues. Germline CDR1 MDHEN, CDR2 SYDVKM. V was cut by 5 bases and J by 0 bases, with 11 bases left in between. The CDR3, as DNA: TGTGCCAGCAGTCCTACAGGGATCTCCTACGAGCAGTACTTC. Translating gives CASSPTGISYEQYF.

The chain recombines TRBV30 with TRBJ2-7, with D maybe TRBD1 (8 bases). CDR1 and CDR2 (germline): GTSNPN, SVGIG (reference sequence). The CDR3 spans 12 residues. Trimming stripped 7 bases from V and 5 bases from J, with 15 bases between. This chain's CDR3 is CAFTGGAHEQYF. The CDR3 coding sequence is TGTGCCTTTACAGGGGGGGCCCACGAGCAGTACTTC.

The chain uses TRBV19 and TRBJ2-5, with D unclear. Trimming removed 8 bases from V and 4 bases from J, with 17 bases in between. CDR1 LNHDA and CDR2 SQIVND come from the germline V gene (reference sequence). The CDR3 is 14 residues long. The DNA for the CDR3 is TGTGCCAGTCGTGGACCCAGAGGAACAGAGACCCAGTACTTC. Translation: CASRGPRGTETQYF.

A word on this clone: The sample holds other DNA sequences that translate to the same CDR3. This chain connects TRBV5-1 to TRBJ2-1; 7 bases align to TRBD2. Germline CDR1 reads SGHRS; CDR2 reads YFSETQ. J gave up 0 bases and V 1 base, and 1 base lay outside the gene matches. CDR3 length equals 15 residues. The CDR3 DNA reads TGCGCCAGCAGCTTGCCGGGGGGCTCCTACAATGAGCAGTTCTTC. Translation gives CASSLPGGSYNEQFF.